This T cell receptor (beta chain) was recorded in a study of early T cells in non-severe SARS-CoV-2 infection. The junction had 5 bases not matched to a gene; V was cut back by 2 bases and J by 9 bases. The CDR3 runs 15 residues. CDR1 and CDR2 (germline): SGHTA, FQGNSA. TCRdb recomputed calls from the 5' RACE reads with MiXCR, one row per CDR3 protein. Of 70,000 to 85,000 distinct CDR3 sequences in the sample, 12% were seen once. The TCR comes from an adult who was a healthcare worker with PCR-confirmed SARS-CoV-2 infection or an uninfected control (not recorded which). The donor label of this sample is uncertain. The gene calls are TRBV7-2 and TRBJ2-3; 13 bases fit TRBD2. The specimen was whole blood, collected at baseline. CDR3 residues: CASSLNGLAGETQYF. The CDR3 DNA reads TGTGCCAGCAGCTTAAACGGACTAGCGGGAGAAACGCAGTATTTT.